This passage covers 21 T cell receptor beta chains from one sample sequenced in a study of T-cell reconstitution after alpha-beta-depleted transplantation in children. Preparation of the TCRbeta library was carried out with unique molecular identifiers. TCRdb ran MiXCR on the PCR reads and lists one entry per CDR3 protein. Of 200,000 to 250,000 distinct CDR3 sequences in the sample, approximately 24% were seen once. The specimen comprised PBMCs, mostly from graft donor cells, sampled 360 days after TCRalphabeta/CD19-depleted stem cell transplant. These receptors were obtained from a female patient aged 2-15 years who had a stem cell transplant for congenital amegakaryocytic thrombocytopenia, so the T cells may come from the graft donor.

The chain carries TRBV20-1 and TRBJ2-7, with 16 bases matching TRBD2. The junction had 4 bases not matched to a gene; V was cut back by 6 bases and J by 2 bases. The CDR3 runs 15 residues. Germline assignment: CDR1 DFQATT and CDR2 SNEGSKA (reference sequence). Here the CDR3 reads CSAQGLAGGAYEQYF. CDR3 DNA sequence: TGCAGTGCCCAGGGACTAGCGGGAGGGGCCTACGAGCAGTACTTC.

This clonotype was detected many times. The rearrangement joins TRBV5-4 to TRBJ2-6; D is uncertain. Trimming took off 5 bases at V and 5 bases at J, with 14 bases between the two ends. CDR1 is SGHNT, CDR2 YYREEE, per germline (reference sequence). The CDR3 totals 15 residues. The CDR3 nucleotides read TGTGCCAGCAGTCACCAAGGTTCTCGGGCCAACGTCCTGACTTTC. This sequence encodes CASSHQGSRANVLTF.

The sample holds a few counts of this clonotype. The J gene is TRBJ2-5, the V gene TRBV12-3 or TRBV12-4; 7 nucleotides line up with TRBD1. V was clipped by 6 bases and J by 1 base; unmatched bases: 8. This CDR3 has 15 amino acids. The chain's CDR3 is CASSQLQGFQETQYF. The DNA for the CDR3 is TGTGCCAGCAGCCAACTACAGGGGTTCCAAGAGACCCAGTACTTC.

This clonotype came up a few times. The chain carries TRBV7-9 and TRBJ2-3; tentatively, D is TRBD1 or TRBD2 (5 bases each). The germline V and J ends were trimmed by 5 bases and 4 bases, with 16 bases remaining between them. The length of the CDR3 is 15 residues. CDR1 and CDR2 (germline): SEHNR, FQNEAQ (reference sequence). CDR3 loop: CASSPGPRVADTQYF. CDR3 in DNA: TGTGCCAGCAGCCCGGGACCGCGGGTCGCAGATACGCAGTATTTT.

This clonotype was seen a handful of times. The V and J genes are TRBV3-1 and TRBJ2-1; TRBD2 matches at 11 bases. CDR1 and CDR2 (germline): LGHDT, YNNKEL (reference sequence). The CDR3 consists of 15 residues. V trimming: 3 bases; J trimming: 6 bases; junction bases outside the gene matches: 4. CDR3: CASSQGLAGGNEQFF. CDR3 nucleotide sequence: TGTGCCAGCAGCCAGGGTCTAGCGGGAGGCAATGAGCAGTTCTTC.

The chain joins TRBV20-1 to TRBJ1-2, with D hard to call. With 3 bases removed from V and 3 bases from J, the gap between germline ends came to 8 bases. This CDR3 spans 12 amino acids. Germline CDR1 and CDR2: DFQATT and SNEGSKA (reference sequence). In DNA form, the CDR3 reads TGCAGTGCTAGCGTCTGGGACTATGGCTACACCTTC. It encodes CSASVWDYGYTF.

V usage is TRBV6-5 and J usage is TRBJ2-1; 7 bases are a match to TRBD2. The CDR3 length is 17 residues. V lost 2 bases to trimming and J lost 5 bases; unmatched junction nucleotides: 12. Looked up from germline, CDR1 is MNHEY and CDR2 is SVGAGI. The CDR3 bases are TGTGCCAGCAGTTACCCAAACCGGGACTACTGGGACAATGAGCAGTTCTTC. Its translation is CASSYPNRDYWDNEQFF.

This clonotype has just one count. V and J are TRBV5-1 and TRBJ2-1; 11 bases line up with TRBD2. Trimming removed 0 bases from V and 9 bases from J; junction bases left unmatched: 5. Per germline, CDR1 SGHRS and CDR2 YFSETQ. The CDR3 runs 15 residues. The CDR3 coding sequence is TGCGCCAGCAGCTTGGTCCTAGCGGGAGGACCTGAGCAGTTCTTC. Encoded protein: CASSLVLAGGPEQFF.

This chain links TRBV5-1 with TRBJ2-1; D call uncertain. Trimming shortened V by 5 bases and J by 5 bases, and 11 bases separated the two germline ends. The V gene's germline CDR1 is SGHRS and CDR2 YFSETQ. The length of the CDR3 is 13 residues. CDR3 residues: CASSTTANNEQFF. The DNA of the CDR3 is TGCGCCAGCAGTACGACGGCCAACAATGAGCAGTTCTTC.

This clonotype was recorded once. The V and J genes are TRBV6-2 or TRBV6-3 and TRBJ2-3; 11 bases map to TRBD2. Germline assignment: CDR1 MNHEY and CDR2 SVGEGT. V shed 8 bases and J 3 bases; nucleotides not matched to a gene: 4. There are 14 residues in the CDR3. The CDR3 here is CASGTSGLTDTQYF. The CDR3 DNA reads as TGTGCCAGCGGGACTAGCGGACTAACAGATACGCAGTATTTT.

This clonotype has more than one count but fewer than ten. Written as DNA, the CDR3 is TGCGCCAGCAGCTCAACCCCAGCTCGCACAGATACGCAGTATTTT. It translates to CASSSTPARTDTQYF. V gene TRBV5-1 combines with J gene TRBJ2-3; D is uncertain. CDR3 length: 15 amino acids. Trimming cost V 3 bases and J 1 base, with 12 bases left between them. The V gene's germline CDR1 is SGHRS and CDR2 YFSETQ.

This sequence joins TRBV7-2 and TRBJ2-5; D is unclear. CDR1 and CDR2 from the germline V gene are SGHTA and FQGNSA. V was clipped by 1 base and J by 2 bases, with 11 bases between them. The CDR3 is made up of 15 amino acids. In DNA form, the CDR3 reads TGTGCCAGCAGCTTAGGACTCCAAGTGCAAGAGACCCAGTACTTC. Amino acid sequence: CASSLGLQVQETQYF.

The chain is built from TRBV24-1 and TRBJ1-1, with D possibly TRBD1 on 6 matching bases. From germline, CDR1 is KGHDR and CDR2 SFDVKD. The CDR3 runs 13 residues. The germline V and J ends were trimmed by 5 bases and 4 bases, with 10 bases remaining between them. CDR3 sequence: CATSGGGFTEAFF. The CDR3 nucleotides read TGTGCCACCAGTGGAGGGGGGTTCACTGAAGCTTTCTTT.

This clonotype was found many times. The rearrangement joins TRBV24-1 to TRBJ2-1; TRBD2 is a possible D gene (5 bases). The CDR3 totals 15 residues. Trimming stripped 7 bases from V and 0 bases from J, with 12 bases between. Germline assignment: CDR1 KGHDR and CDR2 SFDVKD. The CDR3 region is CATSNWESSYNEQFF. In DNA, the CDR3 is TGTGCCACCAGCAACTGGGAGTCCTCCTACAATGAGCAGTTCTTC.

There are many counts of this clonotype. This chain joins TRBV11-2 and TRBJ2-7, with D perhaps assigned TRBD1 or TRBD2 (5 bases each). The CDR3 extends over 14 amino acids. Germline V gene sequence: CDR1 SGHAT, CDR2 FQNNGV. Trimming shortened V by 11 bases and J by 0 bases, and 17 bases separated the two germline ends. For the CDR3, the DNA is TGTGCCTCCTCCCCGGGGACCCACTCCTACGAGCAGTACTTC. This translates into CASSPGTHSYEQYF. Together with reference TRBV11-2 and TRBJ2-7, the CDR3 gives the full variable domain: EAGVAQSPRYKIIEKRQSVAFWCNPISGHATLYWYQQILGQGPKLLIQFQNNGVVDDSQLPKDRFSAERLKGVDSTLKIQPAKLEDSAVYLCASSPGTHSYEQYFGPGTRLTVT.

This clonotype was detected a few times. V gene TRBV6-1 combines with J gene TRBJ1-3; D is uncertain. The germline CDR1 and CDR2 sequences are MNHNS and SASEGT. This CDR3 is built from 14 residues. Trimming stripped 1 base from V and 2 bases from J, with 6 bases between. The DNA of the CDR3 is TGTGCCAGCAGTGAAGGACGTACTGGAAACACCATATATTTT. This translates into CASSEGRTGNTIYF.

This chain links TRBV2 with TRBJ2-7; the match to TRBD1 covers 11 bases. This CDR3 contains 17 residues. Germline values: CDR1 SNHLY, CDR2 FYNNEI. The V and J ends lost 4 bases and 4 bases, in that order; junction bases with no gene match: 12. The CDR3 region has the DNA TGTGCCAGCAGTGCCCCGGGACAGGGGGGAGGAGGATACGAGCAGTACTTC. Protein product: CASSAPGQGGGGYEQYF.

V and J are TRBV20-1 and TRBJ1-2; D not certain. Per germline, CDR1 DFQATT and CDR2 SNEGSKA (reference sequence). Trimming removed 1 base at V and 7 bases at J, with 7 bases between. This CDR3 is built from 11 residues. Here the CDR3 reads CSARVSGGYTF. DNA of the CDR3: TGCAGTGCTAGAGTCTCGGGTGGCTACACCTTC.

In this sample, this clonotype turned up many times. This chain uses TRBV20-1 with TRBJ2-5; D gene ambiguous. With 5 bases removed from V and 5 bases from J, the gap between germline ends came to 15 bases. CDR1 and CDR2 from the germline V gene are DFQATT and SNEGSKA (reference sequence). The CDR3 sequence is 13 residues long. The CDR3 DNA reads TGCAGTGCTCGACCCGTAGGCGCGGAGACCCAGTACTTC. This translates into CSARPVGAETQYF.

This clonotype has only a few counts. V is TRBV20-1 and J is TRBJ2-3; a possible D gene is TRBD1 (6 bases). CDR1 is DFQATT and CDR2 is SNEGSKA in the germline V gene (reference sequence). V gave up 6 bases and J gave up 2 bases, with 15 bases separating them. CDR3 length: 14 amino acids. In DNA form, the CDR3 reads TGCAGTGCAAGGACGGGACACATCACAGATACGCAGTATTTT. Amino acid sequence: CSARTGHITDTQYF.

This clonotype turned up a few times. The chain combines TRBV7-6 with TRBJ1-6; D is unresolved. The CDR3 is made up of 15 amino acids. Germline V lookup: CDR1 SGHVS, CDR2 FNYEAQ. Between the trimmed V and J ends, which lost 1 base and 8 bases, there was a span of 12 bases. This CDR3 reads CASSLGLGRYSPLHF. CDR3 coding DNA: TGTGCCAGCAGCTTAGGTTTAGGGAGGTATTCACCCCTCCACTTT.